The clone carrying this TCR beta chain has just one count. This specimen comes from a study of blood T cell repertoires in COVID-19. This CDR3 comprises 14 residues. Trimming cost V 7 bases and J 0 bases, with 9 bases left between them. The germline V gene encodes CDR1 MNHEY and CDR2 SVGAGI. Only in-frame clones appear in the TCRdb table, and some are missing; sequencing was by immunoSEQ multiplex PCR. This repertoire shows 240,000 or so clones, approximately 85% found once; its top ten account for about 0.8%. The V call is TRBV6-5, the J call TRBJ2-2; tentatively, D is TRBD2 (6 bases). The sequenced sample was peripheral blood. The TCR was taken from a woman aged 25 to 39 with acute or convalescent COVID-19. This chain's CDR3 is CASTWEANTGELFF. The CDR3, as DNA: TGTGCCAGCACGTGGGAGGCGAACACCGGGGAGCTGTTTTTT.